This T cell receptor (beta chain) is from a study of blood T cell repertoires in COVID-19. V shed 4 bases and J 3 bases; nucleotides not matched to a gene: 4. This CDR3 has 14 amino acids. Germline loops: CDR1 SQVTM, CDR2 ANQGSEA. Clones were sequenced by immunoSEQ multiplex PCR, and TCRdb holds only the in-frame ones, with some missing. The table shows 200,000 to 300,000 clones, with roughly 85% occurring only once. Sequencing was done on a sample of peripheral blood. The chain has TRBV29-1 and TRBJ2-3; 10 bases are a match to TRBD1. The TCR sequence derives from a man aged 45 to 65 with COVID-19, enrolled during active disease. The CDR3 DNA follows: TGCAGCGTTGCCGGGACAGGGGTAACAGATACGCAGTATTTT. This gives the protein CSVAGTGVTDTQYF.